This paragraph reports one T cell receptor beta chain. It lacks a known antigen. Base quality data are lacking; no much larger clone is found one base away. Genomic DNA from CD8+ cells was used for TCRbeta sequencing, which was performed according to the manufacturer's instructions. A genomics technology centre in Finland performed the TCRbeta sequencing with the immunoSEQ assay. In the paper's pipeline: The clonotype tables produced by the immunoSEQ preprocessing pipeline were converted into VDJtools format, and any non-productive clonotypes were filtered out. Samples with fewer than 10,000 reads were excluded, the remaining samples were subsampled to 10,000 reads, and most of the eight CND-RA samples met this threshold. The VDJtools CalcDiversityStats function was applied to data subsampled to 10,000 reads to calculate Shannon-Wiener, Simpson and clonality indices. To infer antigen specificity, non-singleton TCRbeta clonotypes were hard-matched against VDJdb, with no mismatches permitted. CDR3 sequences that differed by one amino acid (Hamming distance 1) were grouped together into clusters with potentially shared antigen targets. Group enrichment of public clonotypes was tested with one-sided Fisher's exact tests after groups were resampled to six samples, with the procedure repeated ten times. As stored in TCRdb, this immuneACCESS dataset retains in-frame rearrangements with V and J assigned. A fraction of the clones does not appear; measured against another copy, unresolved V genes explain less than half of the discrepancy, and the remainder lacks a known reason. V and J calls and clone size are those listed in that table; D and trimming were worked out from the DNA. This sample gives over 10,000 clones in total; roughly four fifths of them show up just once. The ten largest clones capture around a quarter of the sample.

Trimming leaves V shorter by 5 bases and J shorter by 7 bases, with the junction holding 7 bases beyond the gene matches. Via the germline V gene (reference sequence), CDR1 is LNHDA and CDR2 SQIVND. The CDR3 holds 14 amino acids from the cysteine to the phenylalanine. Only CDR3 DNA remains: 42 bases, in frame from the first base. The sample belongs to a study of CD8 T cells in seronegative destructive rheumatoid arthritis (dated by TCRdb to 2018 to 2021). Regarding the study in general: Most of the eight CND-RA patients were receiving biological drugs at sampling. Researchers compared peripheral CD8+ TCRbeta repertoires from patients with CCP-negative destructive rheumatoid arthritis (CND-RA) against repertoires from newly diagnosed seropositive RA, seronegative RA and healthy controls. Comparison cohorts of seropositive RA, seronegative RA and healthy controls came from an earlier published TCRbeta dataset rather than new sequencing.

Broad study findings and their caveats: The authors read the apparently distinct set of enriched public clonotypes carried by CND-RA patients as support for a separate disease subset. The study acknowledged the small size of the CND-RA cohort as a limitation. CND-RA repertoires showed more CMV-reactive and fewer influenza A-reactive CD8+ TCRbeta sequences than controls and other RA subtypes. Without diagnostic samples, TCR repertoire differences may partly reflect poor disease control over the years rather than being present at onset. After adjusting for age, CND-RA patients appeared to have less diverse, more clonal CD8+ TCRbeta repertoires than other RA subtypes. No public clonotype enrichment survived Benjamini-Hochberg correction across the 100,000 or so clonotypes tested.

The CND-RA patients tested negative on the clinical CCP2 antibody test, and joint destruction in these patients kept progressing despite active therapy. Every CND-RA patient showed typical joint destruction in the wrists and ankles and had failed conventional anti-rheumatic therapy. Sampling of CND-RA patients was performed not at diagnosis but after long disease histories, which spanned decades in several cases. Approximately 47 millilitres of EDTA-anticoagulated peripheral blood were drawn from each patient. Ficoll-Paque PLUS density gradient separation was used to isolate peripheral blood mononuclear cells. AutoMACS magnetic bead positive selection was used to isolate CD8+ cells from fresh or cryopreserved PBMCs, and flow cytometry was used to check purity. Nucleospin Tissue or Tissue XS kits were used for genomic DNA extraction, and quantification was performed on a Qubit 2.0 fluorometer.

The source of this sequence is a woman between 30 and 55 years old with seronegative destructive rheumatoid arthritis. The specimen sequenced was CD8+ T cells from blood. In this chain, TRBV19 is recombined with TRBJ2-1; TRBD2 aligns with 8 central bases. The sequenced DNA: TGTGCCAGTAGTGACGGGGGGGCCGGGAATGAGCAGTTCTTC. Its translation is CASSDGGAGNEQFF.